These 2 T cell receptor beta chains came from one sample sequenced in a study of blood T cells in healthy people across ages (dated by TCRdb to between 2015 and 2017). Library method: 5' RACE. Data came from an Illumina HiSeq 2500. A second PCR of 7 to 11 cycles was run with a J-beta primer mix and a sample-barcoded 5' primer. TCRdb redid the processing of the public reads, applying fastp at Q25 and MiXCR, and retained in-frame beta chains. Each CDR3 protein appears once, grouped with its most common genes and DNA. In all, the sample holds more than 550,000 distinct CDR3 sequences, and 20% to 25% of those were seen once. Of the sample, roughly 22% is held by the ten largest clones. The sequenced sample was blood. Receptor source: a man between 70 and 80 years old in good health.

The rearrangement joins TRBV6-5 to TRBJ1-2; 7 bases fit TRBD1. This CDR3 contains 13 residues. J lost 7 bases, V lost 4 bases, and 6 bases had no gene match. Germline lookup yields CDR1 MNHEY and CDR2 SVGAGI. The CDR3 bases are TGTGCCAGCAGTTTTATAGACAGGGTTGGCTACACCTTC. Translation: CASSFIDRVGYTF.

This clonotype turned up a few times. The chain couples TRBV20-1 to TRBJ2-3, with D unclear. V lost 5 bases to trimming and J lost 9 bases, with 15 bases between them. Germline V gene sequence: CDR1 DFQATT, CDR2 SNEGSKA (reference sequence). The CDR3 runs to 12 residues. CDR3 DNA sequence: TGCAGTGCTGGGGTGGTAGAAGACACGCAGTATTTT. This codes for CSAGVVEDTQYF.